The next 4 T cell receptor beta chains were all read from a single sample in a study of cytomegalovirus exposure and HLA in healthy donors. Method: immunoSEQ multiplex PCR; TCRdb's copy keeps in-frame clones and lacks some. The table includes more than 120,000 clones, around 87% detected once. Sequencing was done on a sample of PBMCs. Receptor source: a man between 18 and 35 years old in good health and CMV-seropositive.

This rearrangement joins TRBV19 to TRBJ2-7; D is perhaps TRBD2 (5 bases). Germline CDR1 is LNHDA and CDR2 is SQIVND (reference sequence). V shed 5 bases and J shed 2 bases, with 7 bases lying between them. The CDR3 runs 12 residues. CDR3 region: CASSAGTYEQYF. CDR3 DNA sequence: TGTGCCAGTAGTGCGGGCACCTACGAGCAGTACTTC.

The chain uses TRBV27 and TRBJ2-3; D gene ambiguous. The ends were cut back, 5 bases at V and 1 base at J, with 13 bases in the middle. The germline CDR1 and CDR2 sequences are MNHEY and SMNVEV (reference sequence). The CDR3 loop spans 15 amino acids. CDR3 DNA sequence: TGTGCCAGCAGTGGAAGACAAACGCGCACAGATACGCAGTATTTT. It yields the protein CASSGRQTRTDTQYF.

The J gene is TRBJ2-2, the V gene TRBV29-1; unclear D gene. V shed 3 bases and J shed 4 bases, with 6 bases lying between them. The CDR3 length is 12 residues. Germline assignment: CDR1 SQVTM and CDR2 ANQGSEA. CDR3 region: CSVDSTTGELFF. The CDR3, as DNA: TGCAGCGTTGACAGTACCACCGGGGAGCTGTTTTTT.

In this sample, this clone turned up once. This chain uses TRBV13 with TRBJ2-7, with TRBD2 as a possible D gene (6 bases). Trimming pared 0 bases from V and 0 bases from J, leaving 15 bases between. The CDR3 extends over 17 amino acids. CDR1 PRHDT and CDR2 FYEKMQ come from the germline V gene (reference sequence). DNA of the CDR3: TGTGCCAGCAGCTTAGGGGCTGGCGGGACCAACTCCTACGAGCAGTACTTC. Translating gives CASSLGAGGTNSYEQYF.